Only a few counts were recorded for the clone carrying this T cell receptor (beta chain). cDNA serving as the sequencing template came from extracted, reverse transcribed RNA. The data were produced by immunoSEQ multiplex PCR, yet TCRdb's version contains in-frame clones alone and is incomplete. The sample contains about 130,000 clones, around 50% of which appear only once. This entry belongs to a study of CD8+ T cells in alopecia areata. Germline CDR1 reads MNHEY; CDR2 reads SMNVEV (reference sequence). This CDR3 comprises 13 residues. V lost 6 bases to trimming and J lost 6 bases; unmatched junction nucleotides: 6.

The chain links TRBV27 to TRBJ2-3; 7 bases map to TRBD1. The sample was CD4+ T cells sorted from blood, taken at week 0. The receptor was derived from a human donor with alopecia areata. The CDR3 coding sequence is TGTGCCAGCAGGATAACAGGGGTCGATACGCAGTATTTT. It encodes CASRITGVDTQYF.